Shown below are 5 T cell receptor beta chains from a single sample sequenced in a study of immunodeficiency (dated by TCRdb to between 2018 and 2020). Libraries were built with the immunoSEQ multiplex PCR assay. Not all clones reach the TCRdb copy of this immuneACCESS table, which keeps in-frame sequences only. Checked studies attribute under half of the gap to unresolved V genes and leave the rest unexplained. The table for this sample lists more than 3,000 clones; 89% of them were counted only once. The biggest ten clones account for around 12% of the sample. Material: CD8+ T cells from blood. All receptors derive from a human donor in good health.

This chain links TRBV5-6 with TRBJ2-7, with 7 bases that match TRBD1. The CDR3 extends over 14 amino acids. CDR1 is SGHDT, CDR2 YYEEEE, per germline. Losses at the gene ends were 6 bases for V and 3 bases for J; bases not matched to a gene: 9. The CDR3 DNA reads as TGTGCCAGCACACAGGGGACGATCGTCTACGAGCAGTACTTC. Protein sequence: CASTQGTIVYEQYF.

Written as DNA, the CDR3 is TGTGCCAGCAGTTACAATCCGCTTGGGACTGAAGCTTTCTTT. It yields the protein CASSYNPLGTEAFF. The rearrangement joins TRBV6-2 or TRBV6-3 to TRBJ1-1; D remains unclear. CDR3 length: 14 residues. The germline V gene encodes CDR1 MNHEY and CDR2 SVGEGT. V was trimmed by 2 bases and J by 5 bases, leaving 12 bases between them.

This clone was seen a handful of times. CDR3 DNA sequence: TGTGCCAGCAGCCAAGATCTAGGCCCGGGCCGACCTGGAAACACCATATATTTT. This translates into CASSQDLGPGRPGNTIYF. J is TRBJ1-3 and V is TRBV3-1 (or the pseudogene TRBV3-2); no clear D gene. The germline V gene has CDR1 LGHDT and CDR2 YNNKEL (reference sequence). The germline V and J ends were trimmed by 0 bases and 2 bases, with 17 bases remaining between them. The CDR3 contains 18 residues.

In this sample, this clone turned up once. The gene calls are TRBV10-2 and TRBJ2-7; 7 bases agree with TRBD1. J gave up 6 bases and V 3 bases, and 5 bases lay outside the gene matches. The CDR3 spans 13 residues. CDR1 WSHSY and CDR2 SAAADI come from the germline V gene. The CDR3 reads CASSDQGVGEQYF. CDR3 in DNA: TGCGCCAGCAGTGACCAGGGGGTCGGCGAGCAGTACTTC.

The chain joins TRBV6-5 to TRBJ2-2, with 9 bases that match TRBD1. V gave up 1 base and J gave up 3 bases; unmatched junction bases: 3. The CDR3 runs 16 residues. The V gene's germline CDR1 is MNHEY and CDR2 SVGAGI. This chain's CDR3 is CASSYYDRGDTGELFF. The CDR3 DNA is TGTGCCAGCAGTTACTACGACAGGGGGGACACCGGGGAGCTGTTTTTT.